These 29 T cell receptor beta chains were sequenced from one sample in a study of immune cell composition in non-small cell lung cancer. Libraries were prepared by immunoSEQ multiplex PCR; TCRdb keeps only in-frame clonotypes and omits some of them. This table has around 2,300 clones, about 86% appearing once. The sequencing input was lung tumor tissue. These receptors were collected from a human donor with non-small cell lung cancer.

This clone was counted between two and nine times. The chain recombines TRBV7-8 with TRBJ2-1; 14 nucleotides align to TRBD2. The CDR3 is 17 residues long. The ends lost 5 bases at V and 3 bases at J; junction bases unmatched: 6. The V gene's germline CDR1 is SGHVS and CDR2 FQNEAQ. CDR3 DNA sequence: TGTGCCAGCAGCCTCGGGACTAGCGGGAGTTTCTACAATGAGCAGTTCTTC. This codes for CASSLGTSGSFYNEQFF.

This chain joins TRBV7-3 and TRBJ2-2, with D possibly TRBD2 on 6 matching bases. V gave up 5 bases and J gave up 3 bases, with 19 bases separating them. Germline-derived CDR1 and CDR2 are SGHTA and FQGTGA. The CDR3 consists of 17 residues. CDR3 sequence: CASSPGLRTADTGELFF. For the CDR3, the DNA is TGTGCCAGCAGCCCGGGACTGAGAACGGCGGACACCGGGGAGCTGTTTTTT.

The genes are TRBV6-6 and TRBJ1-2, with 8 nucleotides matching TRBD1. The junction had 9 bases not matched to a gene; V was cut back by 6 bases and J by 3 bases. Germline loops: CDR1 MNHNY, CDR2 SVGAGI (reference sequence). CDR3 length equals 15 residues. The CDR3 loop reads CASRGQGAGDYGYTF. The DNA of the CDR3 is TGTGCCAGCAGAGGGCAGGGGGCAGGGGACTATGGCTACACCTTC.

This sequence joins TRBV7-9 and TRBJ2-5, with D perhaps matching TRBD1 (6 bases). The CDR3 is 14 amino acids. CDR1 is SEHNR and CDR2 is FQNEAQ in the germline V gene (reference sequence). V was clipped by 4 bases and J by 5 bases, with 14 bases between them. The CDR3 nucleotides read TGTGCCAGCAGCTCACAGGGTACCTGGGAGACCCAGTACTTC. It codes for CASSSQGTWETQYF. Full variable domain (missing parts from reference TRBV7-9 and TRBJ2-5): DTGVSQNPRHKITKRGQNVTFRCDPISEHNRLYWYRQTLGQGPEFLTYFQNEAQLEKSRLLSDRFSAERPKGSFSTLEIQRTEQGDSAMYLCASSSQGTWETQYFGPGTRLLVL.

The rearrangement links TRBV5-4 to TRBJ2-3, with 8 bases matching TRBD1. Germline V gene data show CDR1 as SGHNT and CDR2 as YYREEE (reference sequence). The CDR3 is 16 amino acids. Unmatched junction bases numbered 10, after V lost 3 bases and J lost 4 bases. In DNA form, the CDR3 reads TGTGCCAGCAGCTGGTACCGGGACAGGACCTCAGATACGCAGTATTTT. Translating gives CASSWYRDRTSDTQYF.

The J gene is TRBJ2-3, the V gene TRBV30; TRBD2 matches at 7 bases. This CDR3 region has 17 residues. From germline, CDR1 is GTSNPN and CDR2 SVGIG (reference sequence). Losses at the gene ends were 2 bases for V and 3 bases for J; bases not matched to a gene: 14. The CDR3 DNA is TGTGCCTGGAGTCGGGGGGACCGGGCCCCCGTGACAGATACGCAGTATTTT. This gives the protein CAWSRGDRAPVTDTQYF.

The genes are TRBV11-1 and TRBJ2-2, with a weak D call TRBD2 (5 bases). The CDR3 spans 18 residues. Trimming took off 6 bases at V and 3 bases at J, with 23 bases between the two ends. The germline V gene has CDR1 SGHAT and CDR2 FQDESV (reference sequence). The DNA for the CDR3 is TGTGCCAGCAGTGAACTGTGGATAGGAGGCGTCGACACCGGGGAGCTGTTTTTT. Encoded protein: CASSELWIGGVDTGELFF.

This clone was detected a few times. This chain connects TRBV28 to TRBJ2-7; D may be TRBD1 (8 bases). Germline CDR1 is MDHEN and CDR2 is SYDVKM. The CDR3 loop spans 16 amino acids. Trimming pared 6 bases from V and 3 bases from J, leaving 21 bases between. CDR3 sequence (DNA): TGTGCCAGCAGCTCACAGGGGGAGGGGGGATTCTACGAGCAGTACTTC. Protein product: CASSSQGEGGFYEQYF.

The chain is built from TRBV10-3 and TRBJ1-5, with 8 nucleotides matching TRBD1. In germline, CDR1 is ENHRY, CDR2 SYGVKD. This CDR3 region has 13 residues. V lost 6 bases, J lost 7 bases, and 5 bases stayed unmatched. In DNA, the CDR3 is TGTGCCATCAGGGACAGGGAGAACCAGCCCCAGCATTTT. As protein: CAIRDRENQPQHF.

Note on this clone: Its ends do not fully match the called genes, so a read error is possible. The gene calls are TRBV4-3 and TRBJ2-3; 7 bases match TRBD1. Germline V gene sequence: CDR1 LGHNA, CDR2 YSLEER. This CDR3 has 15 residues. The CDR3 is CASSRDSRSIDTQYF. DNA of the CDR3: TGCGCCAGCAGTCGGGACAGTCGAAGCATAGATACGCAGTATTTT.

In its sample, this clone was seen a few times. This rearrangement joins TRBV2 to TRBJ2-5; 10 nucleotides match TRBD2. The CDR3 has 15 residues. The germline gives CDR1 SNHLY, CDR2 FYNNEI. The V and J ends lost 5 bases and 4 bases, in that order; junction bases with no gene match: 7. The CDR3 is CASSILAGIRETQYF. Here the CDR3 DNA reads TGTGCCAGCAGTATACTAGCGGGAATAAGAGAGACCCAGTACTTC.

The CDR3, as DNA: TGTGCCAGCAGCTTAGCTGGGACAGAGAAGGGGGGCTACACCTTC. Residues: CASSLAGTEKGGYTF. The gene calls are TRBV7-2 and TRBJ1-2; 7 bases agree with TRBD1. The V gene end was trimmed by 0 bases and the J gene end by 8 bases; junction bases not matched to a gene: 9. Per germline, CDR1 SGHTA and CDR2 FQGNSA. The CDR3 totals 15 residues.

CDR3 nucleotide sequence: TGTGCCAGCCACCAAACAGGGGGTAGTAATGAAAAACTGTTTTTT. Protein: CASHQTGGSNEKLFF. The V gene is TRBV2, the J gene TRBJ1-4; 8 bases fit TRBD1. V gave up 8 bases and J gave up 4 bases; unmatched junction bases: 9. The germline CDR1 and CDR2 sequences are SNHLY and FYNNEI. The CDR3 consists of 15 residues.

The chain recombines TRBV29-1 with TRBJ2-4; possibly TRBD2 for D (5 bases). Germline V lookup: CDR1 SQVTM, CDR2 ANQGSEA. This CDR3 spans 12 amino acids. Between the trimmed V and J ends, which lost 4 bases and 1 base, there was a span of 5 bases. The CDR3 is CSVGGAKNIQYF. CDR3 sequence (DNA): TGCAGCGTTGGAGGGGCCAAAAACATTCAGTACTTC. Combining the CDR3 with reference TRBV29-1 and TRBJ2-4 gives the whole variable domain SAVISQKPSRDICQRGTSLTIQCQVDSQVTMMFWYRQQPGQSLTLIATANQGSEATYESGFVIDKFPISRPNLTFSTLTVSNMSPEDSSIYLCSVGGAKNIQYFGAGTRLSVL.

The rearrangement links TRBV27 to TRBJ2-7; possibly TRBD2 for D (6 bases). Trimming stripped 4 bases from V and 6 bases from J, with 19 bases between. CDR1 and CDR2 (germline): MNHEY, SMNVEV (reference sequence). The CDR3 is made up of 15 amino acids. The CDR3 spells CASSSRGTQGGEQYF. CDR3 bases: TGTGCCAGCAGTTCTCGCGGGACCCAGGGTGGCGAGCAGTACTTC.

The chain combines TRBV5-1 with TRBJ2-7; D uncertain. V was cut by 3 bases and J by 7 bases, with 14 bases left in between. CDR1 SGHRS and CDR2 YFSETQ come from the germline V gene. This CDR3 spans 13 amino acids. Written as DNA, the CDR3 is TGCGCCAGCAGCTCACTACGCACGAGTGAGCAGTACTTC. This gives the protein CASSSLRTSEQYF.

V usage is TRBV27 and J usage is TRBJ2-4; 8 bases match TRBD2. In germline, CDR1 is MNHEY, CDR2 SMNVEV (reference sequence). The length of the CDR3 is 16 residues. After removal of 2 bases from V and 0 bases from J, the junction contained 3 bases not matched to a gene. Here the CDR3 DNA reads TGTGCCAGCAGTTTAAGGCTAGCGGGAGCCAAAAACATTCAGTACTTC. Encoded protein: CASSLRLAGAKNIQYF.

The chain carries TRBV6-6 and TRBJ1-2, with a weak D call TRBD1 (6 bases). This CDR3 is 12 amino acids long. Germline lookup yields CDR1 MNHNY and CDR2 SVGAGI (reference sequence). V shed 6 bases and J shed 6 bases, with 11 bases lying between them. The CDR3 nucleotides are TGTGCCAGCAGAGGACAGTTCGATGGCTACACCTTC. Its translation is CASRGQFDGYTF.

The chain carries TRBV7-2 and TRBJ2-7, with a possible D match to TRBD1 (6 bases). There are 14 residues in the CDR3. V shed 0 bases and J shed 3 bases, with 9 bases lying between them. The germline V gene has CDR1 SGHTA and CDR2 FQGNSA. CDR3 loop: CASSLAGGSYEQYF. As DNA, the CDR3 is TGTGCCAGCAGCTTAGCTGGGGGCAGCTACGAGCAGTACTTC.

This clone was seen a few times. This rearrangement joins TRBV9 to TRBJ2-1; perhaps TRBD2 as D (5 bases). The CDR3 runs 15 residues. V lost 2 bases and J lost 2, with 11 bases in between. Germline CDR1 is SGDLS and CDR2 is YYNGEE. DNA of the CDR3: TGTGCCAGCAGCGTGAGCGGTATAGCCTACAATGAGCAGTTCTTC. Amino acids: CASSVSGIAYNEQFF.

This rearrangement joins TRBV11-3 to TRBJ2-1; tentatively, D is TRBD1 (6 bases). This CDR3 is 12 amino acids long. Germline V gives CDR1 SGHNT, CDR2 YENEEA. The germline V and J ends were trimmed by 3 bases and 10 bases, with 10 bases remaining between them. The chain's CDR3 is CASSLGDREQFF. DNA for the CDR3: TGTGCCAGCAGCTTGGGAGACAGGGAGCAGTTCTTC.

The V gene is TRBV6-6, the J gene TRBJ1-1, with D perhaps TRBD1 (5 bases). The V and J ends lost 2 bases and 4 bases respectively, with 17 bases between them. The CDR3 totals 16 residues. In germline, CDR1 is MNHNY, CDR2 SVGAGI (reference sequence). CDR3: CASSYPPGRRGTEAFF. In DNA form, the CDR3 reads TGTGCCAGCAGTTACCCTCCAGGGCGGCGAGGCACTGAAGCTTTCTTT.

V usage is TRBV30 and J usage is TRBJ2-2; no clear D. Per the germline V gene, CDR1 is GTSNPN and CDR2 is SVGIG (reference sequence). Trimming took off 0 bases at V and 4 bases at J, with 9 bases between the two ends. CDR3 size: 14 residues. CDR3 amino acids: CAWSVSGVTGELFF. In DNA form, the CDR3 reads TGTGCCTGGAGTGTATCGGGTGTCACCGGGGAGCTGTTTTTT. Full variable domain (rest looked up from reference TRBV30 and TRBJ2-2): SQTIHQWPATLVQPVGSPLSLECTVEGTSNPNLYWYRQAAGRGLQLLFYSVGIGQISSEVPQNLSASRPQDRQFILSSKKLLLSDSGFYLCAWSVSGVTGELFFGEGSRLTVL.

The gene calls are TRBV19 and TRBJ2-7; the D gene is possibly TRBD2 (6 bases). Germline V gene data show CDR1 as LNHDA and CDR2 as SQIVND (reference sequence). V shed 6 bases and J shed 4 bases, with 10 bases lying between them. The CDR3 sequence is 12 residues long. The CDR3 nucleotides are TGTGCCAGTAGAGGCGGGAAGTACGAGCAGTACTTC. Protein: CASRGGKYEQYF.

This clone was detected only a few times. The V and J genes are TRBV6-1 and TRBJ1-2; D uncertain. Germline V gene sequence: CDR1 MNHNS, CDR2 SASEGT. Trimming took 7 bases from V and 6 from J, leaving 15 bases between them. This CDR3 contains 13 residues. The CDR3 nucleotides read TGTGCCAGCACCCCCCGGGAAACTCATGGCTACACCTTC. The encoded protein is CASTPRETHGYTF.

The rearrangement links TRBV4-3 to TRBJ1-2; 9 bases align to TRBD1. Germline CDR1 LGHNA, CDR2 YSLEER. The CDR3 has 13 residues. V shed 4 bases and J 8 bases; nucleotides not matched to a gene: 5. The CDR3 here is CASSPDRGWGYTF. CDR3 sequence (DNA): TGCGCCAGCAGCCCGGACAGGGGCTGGGGCTACACCTTC.

This clone occurred a few times. The J gene is TRBJ2-7, the V gene TRBV27; 7 bases match TRBD1. The CDR3 runs 14 residues. Germline V gives CDR1 MNHEY, CDR2 SMNVEV (reference sequence). V lost 5 bases, J lost 4 bases, and 8 bases stayed unmatched. In nucleotides, the CDR3 is TGTGCCAGCAGTCTGAAGACAGGGAGTTACGAGCAGTACTTC. This codes for CASSLKTGSYEQYF.

The V gene is TRBV14, the J gene TRBJ2-7, with a tentative D call TRBD1 (5 bases). The V and J ends lost 0 bases and 1 base respectively, with 7 bases between them. Germline-derived CDR1 and CDR2 are SGHDN and FVKESK. CDR3 length: 14 amino acids. CDR3 nucleotide sequence: TGTGCCAGCAGCCAAGAGGCAGGGTCCTACGAGCAGTACTTC. Protein sequence: CASSQEAGSYEQYF.

The chain employs TRBV2 and TRBJ2-5, with D perhaps matching TRBD2 (5 bases). This CDR3 is built from 16 residues. The V end lost 3 bases, the J end lost 2 bases, and 16 bases lay between the germline ends. Germline V gives CDR1 SNHLY, CDR2 FYNNEI. Here the CDR3 reads CASSESIGLTQETQYF. In DNA form, the CDR3 reads TGTGCCAGCAGTGAGTCTATCGGACTTACTCAAGAGACCCAGTACTTC. The full variable domain, completed using reference TRBV2 and TRBJ2-5, is EPEVTQTPSHQVTQMGQEVILRCVPISNHLYFYWYRQILGQKVEFLVSFYNNEISEKSEIFDDQFSVERPDGSNFTLKIRSTKLEDSAMYFCASSESIGLTQETQYFGPGTRLLVL.